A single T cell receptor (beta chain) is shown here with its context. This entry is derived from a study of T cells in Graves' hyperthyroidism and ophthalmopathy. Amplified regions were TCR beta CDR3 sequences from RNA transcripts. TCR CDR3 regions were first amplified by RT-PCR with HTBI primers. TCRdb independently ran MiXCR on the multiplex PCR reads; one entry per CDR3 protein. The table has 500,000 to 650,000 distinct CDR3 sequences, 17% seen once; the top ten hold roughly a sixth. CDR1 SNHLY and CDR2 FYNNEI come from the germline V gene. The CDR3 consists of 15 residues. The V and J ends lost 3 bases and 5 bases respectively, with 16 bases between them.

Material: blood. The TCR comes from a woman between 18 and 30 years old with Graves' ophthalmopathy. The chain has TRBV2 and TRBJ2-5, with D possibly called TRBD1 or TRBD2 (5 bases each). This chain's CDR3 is CASSDPLLAGETQYF. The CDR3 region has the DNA TGTGCCAGCAGTGATCCACTTCTAGCAGGGGAGACCCAGTACTTC.